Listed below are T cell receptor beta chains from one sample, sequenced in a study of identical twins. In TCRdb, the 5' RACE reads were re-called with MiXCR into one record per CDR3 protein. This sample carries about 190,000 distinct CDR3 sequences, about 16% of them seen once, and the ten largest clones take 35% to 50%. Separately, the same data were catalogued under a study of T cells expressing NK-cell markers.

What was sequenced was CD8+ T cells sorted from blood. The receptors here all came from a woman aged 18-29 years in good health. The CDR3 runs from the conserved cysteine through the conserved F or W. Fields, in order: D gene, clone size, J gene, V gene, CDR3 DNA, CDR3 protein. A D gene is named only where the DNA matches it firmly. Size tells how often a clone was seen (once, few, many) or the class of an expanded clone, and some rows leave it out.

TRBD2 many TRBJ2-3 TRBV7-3 TGTGCCAGCAGCCTAGCGGGGGGCACAGATACGCAGTATTTT CASSLAGGTDTQYF
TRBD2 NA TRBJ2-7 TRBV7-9 TGTGCCAGCAGCCCATACTATACTAGCGGGAGCTCCCACGAGCAGTACTTC CASSPYYTSGSSHEQYF
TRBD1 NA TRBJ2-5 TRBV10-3 TGTGCCACCAATACAATACAGGGGGACTTTTGGACCCAGTACTTC CATNTIQGDFWTQYF
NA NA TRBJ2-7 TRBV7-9 TGTGCCAGCAGCCCGTGGGGACCGACCTCCTACGAGCAGTACTTC CASSPWGPTSYEQYF
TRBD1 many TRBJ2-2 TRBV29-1 TGCAGCGTTTCGACAGGGACCGGGGAGCTGTTTTTT CSVSTGTGELFF
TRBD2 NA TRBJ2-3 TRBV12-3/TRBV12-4 TGTGCCAGCAGTTTTGCGGGGGGGCCAGATACGCAGTATTTT CASSFAGGPDTQYF
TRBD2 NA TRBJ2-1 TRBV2 TGTGCCAGCATGTCCGGCGGGAGGGCATTTTCATACAATGAGCAGTTCTTC CASMSGGRAFSYNEQFF
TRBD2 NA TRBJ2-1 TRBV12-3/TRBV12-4 TGTACCTTCAGTTTTTCGGGACTAGCGGCCCAAAGCCCCTACAATGAGCAGTTCTTC CTFSFSGLAAQSPYNEQFF
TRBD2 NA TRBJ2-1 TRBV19 TGTGCCAGTAGTATTGGTGCATGGCTAGCGGGGGACAATGAGCAGTTCTTC CASSIGAWLAGDNEQFF
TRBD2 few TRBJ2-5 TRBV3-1 TGTGCCAGCAGCCAATCCAGCGGGAGAGTTGAGACCCAGTACTTC CASSQSSGRVETQYF
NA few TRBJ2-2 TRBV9 TGTGCCAGCACCAACGACGGAGGCGGCACCGGGGAGCTGTTTTTT CASTNDGGGTGELFF